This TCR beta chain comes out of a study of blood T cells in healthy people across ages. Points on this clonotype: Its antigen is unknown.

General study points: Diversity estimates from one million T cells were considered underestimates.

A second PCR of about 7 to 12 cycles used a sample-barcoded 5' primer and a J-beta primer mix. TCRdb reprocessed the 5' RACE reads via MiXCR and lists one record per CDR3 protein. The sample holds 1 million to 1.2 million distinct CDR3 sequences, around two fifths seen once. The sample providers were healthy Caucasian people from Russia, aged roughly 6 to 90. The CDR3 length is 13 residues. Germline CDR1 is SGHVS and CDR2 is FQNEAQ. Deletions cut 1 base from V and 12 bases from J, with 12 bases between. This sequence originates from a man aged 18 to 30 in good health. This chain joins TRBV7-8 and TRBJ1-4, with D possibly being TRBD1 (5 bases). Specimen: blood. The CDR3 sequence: CASSLDPGRELFF. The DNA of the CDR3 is TGTGCCAGCAGCTTAGATCCAGGGAGGGAACTGTTTTTT.